Listed below are T cell receptor beta chains from one sample, sequenced in a study of blood T cells in healthy people across ages. One entry per CDR3 protein, called by TCRdb with MiXCR from the 5' RACE reads. The sample shows about 830,000 distinct CDR3 sequences, around 62% of them seen only once. The specimen was blood. These receptors came from a man in his thirties or forties in good health. CDR3s include the opening cysteine and the closing phenylalanine or tryptophan. D genes are given only for firm matches. Expanded clones are given a class, and other clones once, few, many or no size at all.

j_call v_call d_call clone_size cdr3_nt cdr3_aa
TRBJ1-2 TRBV7-2 . . TGTGCCAGCAGAACGACAGGAGACTATGGCTACACCTTC CASRTTGDYGYTF
TRBJ2-1 TRBV20-1 . . TGCAGTGCTATACGGGGGAGCTCCTACAATGAGCAGTTCTTC CSAIRGSSYNEQFF
TRBJ2-1 TRBV29-1 . . TGCAGCGTTGGGGGCATGAATGAGCAGTTCTTC CSVGGMNEQFF
TRBJ1-2 TRBV28 . . TGTGCCAGCAGTTGGGCATCTCTAAGGGGGGGCTACACCTTC CASSWASLRGGYTF
TRBJ2-7 TRBV15 . . TGTGCCACCAGCAGAGGTAGATGGGCTCCCGAGCAGTACTTC CATSRGRWAPEQYF
TRBJ2-7 TRBV5-1 . . TGCGCCAGCAGCTTCAGGGCGGACTCCTACGAGCAGTACTTC CASSFRADSYEQYF
TRBJ2-3 TRBV29-1 TRBD2 . TGCAGCGTATCTAGCGGGGGGGCCGCAGATACGCAGTATTTT CSVSSGGAADTQYF
TRBJ2-3 TRBV4-1 . few TGCGCCAGCAGCCAAGAAGACGCACGCAGGGGCTTGTGGACAGATACGCAGTATTTT CASSQEDARRGLWTDTQYF
TRBJ2-1 TRBV9 . . TGTGCCAGCAGCACGACGGGGTCAGCATACAATGAGCAGTTCTTC CASSTTGSAYNEQFF
TRBJ2-7 TRBV28 . . TGTGCCAGCGGAAGAAGGGTTTTCTCCTACGAGCAGTACTTC CASGRRVFSYEQYF
TRBJ2-1 TRBV4-3 . . TGCGCCAGCAGCCAAAAAAGTCTTGGGGGCCCTTCCTACAATGAGCAGTTCTTC CASSQKSLGGPSYNEQFF
TRBJ2-1 TRBV28 . . TGTGCCAGCAGTTTTCGGGGGCTGAGGGGTAATGAGCAGTTCTTC CASSFRGLRGNEQFF
TRBJ2-1 TRBV12-3/TRBV12-4 TRBD2 . TGTGCCAGCAGTAATCTAGCGGGGAGGAATGAGCAGTTCTTC CASSNLAGRNEQFF
TRBJ2-3 TRBV4-3 . . TGCGCCAGCAGCCAAGAAGGATCCCGCACAGATACGCAGTATTTT CASSQEGSRTDTQYF
TRBJ2-1 TRBV21-1 . . TGTGCCAGCAGCAAGGGCCGACTAGCGGGGGCCAGACTATCCTACAATGAGCAGTTCTTC CASSKGRLAGARLSYNEQFF